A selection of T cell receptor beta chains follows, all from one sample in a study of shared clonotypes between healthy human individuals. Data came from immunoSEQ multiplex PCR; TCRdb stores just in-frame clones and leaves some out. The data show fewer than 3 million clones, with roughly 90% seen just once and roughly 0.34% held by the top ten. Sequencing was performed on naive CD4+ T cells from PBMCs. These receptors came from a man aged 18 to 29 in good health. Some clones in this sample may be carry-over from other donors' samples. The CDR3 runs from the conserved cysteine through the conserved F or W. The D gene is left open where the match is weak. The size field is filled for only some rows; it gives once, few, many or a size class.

TGTGCCAGTATGTCAGGGAATGAAAAACTGTTTTTT,CASMSGNEKLFF,.,TRBJ1-4,TRBV19,12,.
TGTGCGTCCAGGGCCCAACCCTACAATGAGCAGTTCTTC,CASRAQPYNEQFF,.,TRBJ2-1,TRBV2,13,.
TGTGCCAGCAGCTCGGGACAGTTCAATCAGCCCCAGCATTTT,CASSSGQFNQPQHF,.,TRBJ1-5,TRBV7-9,14,TRBD1
TGTGCCAGCAGGGAACGAGGCAGAACCTCTGGGGCCAACGTCCTGACTTTC,CASRERGRTSGANVLTF,few,TRBJ2-6,TRBV6-1,17,.
TGCGCCAGCAGCACGGAGGGACAGCCATTCTCTGGGGCCAACGTCCTGACTTTC,CASSTEGQPFSGANVLTF,.,TRBJ2-6,TRBV5-1,18,.
TGTGCCAGCAGCCCCCGGACTAGCGGGAGGTCTAGCACAGATACGCAGTATTTT,CASSPRTSGRSSTDTQYF,.,TRBJ2-3,TRBV9,18,TRBD2
TGCGCCAGCAGCTTGGCGGTTTCGGCCGAGCAGTACTTC,CASSLAVSAEQYF,.,TRBJ2-7,TRBV5-1,13,.
TGTGCCTGGAGTGTAACCTACAATGAGCAGTTCTTC,CAWSVTYNEQFF,few,TRBJ2-1,TRBV30,12,.
TGCGCCAGCAGCCCCTCCGGGGGTCGCGAGCAGTACTTC,CASSPSGGREQYF,.,TRBJ2-7,TRBV5-1,13,.
TGTGCCAGCTCAGCGTTAGGGGCCATCCAAGAGACCCAGTACTTC,CASSALGAIQETQYF,.,TRBJ2-5,TRBV18,15,.
TGTGCCAGCAGCTTGGAAGGGTTGTACGAGCAGTACTTC,CASSLEGLYEQYF,once,TRBJ2-7,TRBV5-4,13,.
TGTGCCAGCAGTTTAGCGGGACCCTACAATGAGCAGTTCTTC,CASSLAGPYNEQFF,.,TRBJ2-1,TRBV27,14,.
TGTGCCAGCAGCCCCCAGGACAGAACAACTAATGAAAAACTGTTTTTT,CASSPQDRTTNEKLFF,.,TRBJ1-4,TRBV4-2,16,.
TGTGCCAGCAGCCCAAACCCGGGACTACCTCAGTACTTC,CASSPNPGLPQYF,.,TRBJ2-7,TRBV7-3,13,TRBD2
TGTGCCAGCAGTTTAACTGCAGATTTAGTCTCTGGAAACACCATATATTTT,CASSLTADLVSGNTIYF,.,TRBJ1-3,TRBV28,17,.
TGTGCCAGCAGTTATTATTCAGGGCCCAATCAGCCCCAGCATTTT,CASSYYSGPNQPQHF,.,TRBJ1-5,TRBV6-5,15,.
TGTGCCAGCAGTACTGACAAGGGTGGCTACACCTTC,CASSTDKGGYTF,.,TRBJ1-2,TRBV2,12,.
TGTGCCAGCAGCTTAAACGAGGGCACTGAAGCTTTCTTT,CASSLNEGTEAFF,few,TRBJ1-1,TRBV7-3,13,.
TGCGCCAGCAGCGAATCGTGGTCTGGCCAGGGAGCATTAGGGCGGCCCCAGCATTTT,CASSESWSGQGALGRPQHF,.,TRBJ1-5,TRBV4-1,19,.
TGTGCCAGCAGAGTCACAGGGGGCCTGAATTCACCCCTCCACTTT,CASRVTGGLNSPLHF,.,TRBJ1-6,TRBV6-5,15,TRBD1
TGTGCCAGCAGGAACAGGGGGCTGTGGGGAAACACCATATATTTT,CASRNRGLWGNTIYF,once,TRBJ1-3,TRBV28,15,TRBD1
TGCGCCAGCAGCTTAACGGGGACTAGTAGAACAGATACGCAGTATTTT,CASSLTGTSRTDTQYF,.,TRBJ2-3,TRBV5-1,16,TRBD2
TGCGCCAGCAGCCCGGGGACGGATAAAATCTACGAGCAGTACTTC,CASSPGTDKIYEQYF,.,TRBJ2-7,TRBV5-1,15,.
TGCGCCACCCACAGGGGACCCGGGGTCTCGCCCTATGGCTACACCTTC,CATHRGPGVSPYGYTF,.,TRBJ1-2,TRBV5-1,16,TRBD1
TGCGCCAGCAGCTTGGCCCGGGCCAGCCAAGAGACCCAGTACTTC,CASSLARASQETQYF,.,TRBJ2-5,TRBV5-1,15,.
TGTGCCAGCAGTGGCTCAGGGGCCCAAGAGACCCAGTACTTC,CASSGSGAQETQYF,.,TRBJ2-5,TRBV6-1,14,.
TGCGCCAGCAGCATACAAGCGGGAGGGGTTTCCAATGAGCAGTTCTTC,CASSIQAGGVSNEQFF,.,TRBJ2-1,TRBV5-1,16,TRBD2
TGTGCCAGAAGCGGCCGGAGCCCCGGGGGCTATGGCTACACCTTC,CARSGRSPGGYGYTF,.,TRBJ1-2,TRBV5-3,15,.
TGTGCCAGCAGTTTATCTGGCAGCCGTTGGGACGAGCAGTACTTC,CASSLSGSRWDEQYF,.,TRBJ2-7,TRBV28,15,.
TGCAGCGTTGCGGTTGGAGATACGCAGTATTTT,CSVAVGDTQYF,.,TRBJ2-3,TRBV29-1,11,.
TGTGCCTGGAGGGCAGGGGGTGGGACCCAGTACTTC,CAWRAGGGTQYF,.,TRBJ2-5,TRBV30,12,TRBD1
TGTGCCAGCAGCGGACATCGCCTACGGGAGCCCCAGCATTTT,CASSGHRLREPQHF,.,TRBJ1-5,TRBV6-5,14,.
TGTGCCAGCAGCTTAGGATCATCGGGGGCCCAAGAGACCCAGTACTTC,CASSLGSSGAQETQYF,.,TRBJ2-5,TRBV7-9,16,.
TGCGCCAGCAGTCCGGGACAGGTCCACGATACGCAGTATTTT,CASSPGQVHDTQYF,.,TRBJ2-3,TRBV5-1,14,TRBD1
TGTGCCAGCAGCTCGGGATTGTACTACGAGCAGTACTTC,CASSSGLYYEQYF,.,TRBJ2-7,TRBV7-9,13,.
TGTGCCAGCAGTTTATGGGGGGCACAGGCCAAAAACATTCAGTACTTC,CASSLWGAQAKNIQYF,once,TRBJ2-4,TRBV28,16,.
TGTGCCAGCAGCCCCGAGGGTAACACTGAAGCTTTCTTT,CASSPEGNTEAFF,few,TRBJ1-1,TRBV7-9,13,.
TGTGCCAGCAGCACAATGCTGGGTCAGCCCCAGCATTTT,CASSTMLGQPQHF,.,TRBJ1-5,TRBV27,13,.
TGTGCCAGCATCCTCACGGCAGGGACAAGTGGCTACACCTTC,CASILTAGTSGYTF,.,TRBJ1-2,TRBV7-2,14,.
TGTGCCAGCAGCTTAGAAGGGTATCGGCAAGAGACCCAGTACTTC,CASSLEGYRQETQYF,once,TRBJ2-5,TRBV11-2,15,.